The 14 T cell receptor beta chains presented below share a single source sample, sequenced in a study of long-term antiretroviral therapy in people with HIV. Sequencing relied on immunoSEQ assay v3.0, run at survey level. TCRdb's table, derived via immunoSEQ multiplex PCR, lists solely in-frame clones and lacks some. This sample carries tens of thousands of clones, around 90% of them seen once, and the ten largest clones take roughly 5%. Sequenced material: unsorted PBMCs, taken more than 4.3 years after starting antiretroviral therapy. These receptors were taken from a man aged 25-45 years with HIV.

This rearrangement joins TRBV5-6 to TRBJ2-7; D call uncertain. Germline V CDR1 and CDR2: SGHDT, YYEEEE. The CDR3 is made up of 10 amino acids. Trimming cost V 5 bases and J 2 bases, with 2 bases left between them. CDR3 amino acids: CASRPYEQYF. The CDR3 bases are TGTGCCAGCAGACCCTACGAGCAGTACTTC.

The chain couples TRBV30 to TRBJ2-1, with 7 bases matching TRBD1. The CDR3 is made up of 12 amino acids. Germline trimming cut 4 bases from V and 8 bases from J; bases unmatched to any gene: 5. CDR1 is GTSNPN and CDR2 is SVGIG in the germline V gene (reference sequence). The CDR3: CAWIPQGDEQFF. CDR3 nucleotide sequence: TGTGCCTGGATCCCCCAGGGGGATGAGCAGTTCTTC.

This rearrangement joins TRBV5-6 to TRBJ1-1, with D uncertain. CDR3 length: 14 residues. The V and J ends lost 1 base and 1 base respectively, with 8 bases between them. Looked up from germline, CDR1 is SGHDT and CDR2 is YYEEEE. In DNA, the CDR3 is TGTGCCAGCAGCTTGTTCGCGCGGAACACTGAAGCTTTCTTT. Translated, it gives CASSLFARNTEAFF.

This sequence joins TRBV29-1 and TRBJ2-5; D may be TRBD1 or TRBD2 (6 bases each). V was trimmed by 6 bases and J by 4 bases, leaving 12 bases between them. Germline CDR1 is SQVTM and CDR2 is ANQGSEA. This CDR3 contains 12 residues. CDR3 DNA: TGCAGCGTGATACAGGGACTAGAGACCCAGTACTTC. Residues: CSVIQGLETQYF.

The chain has TRBV5-4 and TRBJ2-7; 8 nucleotides match TRBD1. In germline, CDR1 is SGHNT, CDR2 YYREEE (reference sequence). This CDR3 is built from 14 residues. V dropped 3 bases and J dropped 3; count of bases not matched to a gene: 5. The CDR3 coding sequence is TGTGCCAGCAGCTCGGGGGACAGGATCTACGAGCAGTACTTC. This gives the protein CASSSGDRIYEQYF. The full variable domain, with the rest looked up from reference TRBV5-4 and TRBJ2-7, is ETGVTQSPTHLIKTRGQQVTLRCSSQSGHNTVSWYQQALGQGPQFIFQYYREEENGRGNFPPRFSGLQFPNYSSELNVNALELDDSALYLCASSSGDRIYEQYFGPGTRLTVT.

The chain employs TRBV6-5 and TRBJ1-1; TRBD1 is a possible D gene (5 bases). Germline V lookup: CDR1 MNHEY, CDR2 SVGAGI. Trimming left V 6 bases short and J 0 bases short, with 11 bases between. This CDR3 has 14 residues. The CDR3 spells CASRPGPLNTEAFF. The DNA for the CDR3 is TGTGCCAGCAGGCCGGGACCACTGAACACTGAAGCTTTCTTT.

The gene calls are TRBV2 and TRBJ1-2, with 12 bases that match TRBD1. Germline loops: CDR1 SNHLY, CDR2 FYNNEI. With V trimmed by 2 bases and J by 7 bases, 8 bases remained unmatched. CDR3 length: 16 amino acids. This CDR3 reads CASSEMGGQGAFGYTF. In DNA, the CDR3 is TGTGCCAGCAGTGAAATGGGGGGACAGGGGGCGTTTGGCTACACCTTC.

The gene calls are TRBV5-1 and TRBJ1-1; D may be TRBD1 (6 bases). The V and J ends lost 3 bases and 1 base respectively, with 13 bases between them. Germline assignment: CDR1 SGHRS and CDR2 YFSETQ. CDR3 size: 15 residues. CDR3 protein: CASSSGGAKNTEAFF. The CDR3 nucleotides are TGCGCCAGCAGCTCCGGGGGGGCGAAGAACACTGAAGCTTTCTTT.

V and J are TRBV30 and TRBJ2-1; possibly TRBD1 or TRBD2 for D (5 bases each). Germline CDR1 reads GTSNPN; CDR2 reads SVGIG (reference sequence). The CDR3 runs 14 residues. V lost 3 bases to trimming and J lost 4 bases, with 13 bases between them. CDR3 bases: TGTGCCTGGAGGCCTCCGGGACGGTACAATGAGCAGTTCTTC. Residues: CAWRPPGRYNEQFF.

This sequence joins TRBV18 and TRBJ1-2; D is perhaps TRBD1 (5 bases). Trimming left V 1 base short and J 5 bases short, with 20 bases between. The CDR3 totals 17 residues. Germline V CDR1 and CDR2: KGHSH, LQKENI. The CDR3 DNA reads TGTGCCAGCTCACCACTTCCCCAGGGAGGAGGACCTTATGGCTACACCTTC. Translation: CASSPLPQGGGPYGYTF.

The gene calls are TRBV6-5 and TRBJ2-7, with TRBD1 matching over 10 bases. Trimming at V came to 2 bases and at J to 3 bases, leaving 4 bases not matched to a gene. Germline CDR1 reads MNHEY; CDR2 reads SVGAGI. CDR3 length equals 15 residues. The CDR3 DNA reads TGTGCCAGCAGTTACCAGGGACAGGGGATCTACGAGCAGTACTTC. It codes for CASSYQGQGIYEQYF.

The genes are TRBV7-2 and TRBJ2-3; 7 bases are shared with TRBD1. After removal of 1 base from V and 6 bases from J, the junction contained 4 bases not matched to a gene. CDR1 is SGHTA and CDR2 is FQGNSA in the germline V gene. This CDR3 is 14 amino acids long. The CDR3 DNA follows: TGTGCCAGCAGCTTAGTTAGGGGGCAGGATACGCAGTATTTT. Translation gives CASSLVRGQDTQYF.

This clone occurred once. J is TRBJ1-4 and V is TRBV7-8; 10 bases line up with TRBD1. Germline assignment: CDR1 SGHVS and CDR2 FQNEAQ. The J segment lost 8 bases and the V segment lost 5 bases, leaving 11 bases of the junction unmatched. The CDR3 consists of 16 residues. This CDR3 is CASSPGLGTGEEKLFF. As DNA, the CDR3 is TGTGCCAGCAGCCCCGGGTTAGGGACAGGGGAAGAAAAACTGTTTTTT.

V is TRBV11-2 and J is TRBJ1-4, with TRBD1 matching over 8 bases. The CDR3 runs to 17 residues. Germline V gene sequence: CDR1 SGHAT, CDR2 FQNNGV. V was clipped by 7 bases and J by 4 bases; unmatched bases: 14. The CDR3 nucleotides read TGTGCCAGCACCGAACCGAGGGGGGACAGGATTAATGAAAAACTGTTTTTT. Amino acids: CASTEPRGDRINEKLFF.